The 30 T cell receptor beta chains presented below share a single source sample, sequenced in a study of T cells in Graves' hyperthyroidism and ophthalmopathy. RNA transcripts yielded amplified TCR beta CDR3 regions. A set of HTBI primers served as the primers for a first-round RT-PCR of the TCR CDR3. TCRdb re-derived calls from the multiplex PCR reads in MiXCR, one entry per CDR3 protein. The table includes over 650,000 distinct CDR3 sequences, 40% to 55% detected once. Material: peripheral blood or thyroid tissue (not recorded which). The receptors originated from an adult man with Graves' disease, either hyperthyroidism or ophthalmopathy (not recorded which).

The CDR3 is CASSIRGQAIHSNQPQHF. CDR3 nucleotides: TGTGCCAGTAGTATAAGGGGACAGGCAATACATAGCAATCAGCCCCAGCATTTT. The rearrangement links TRBV19 to TRBJ1-5; TRBD1 aligns across 8 bases. This CDR3 is 18 amino acids long. V lost 2 bases to trimming and J lost 0 bases; unmatched junction nucleotides: 9. Germline CDR1 and CDR2: LNHDA and SQIVND (reference sequence).

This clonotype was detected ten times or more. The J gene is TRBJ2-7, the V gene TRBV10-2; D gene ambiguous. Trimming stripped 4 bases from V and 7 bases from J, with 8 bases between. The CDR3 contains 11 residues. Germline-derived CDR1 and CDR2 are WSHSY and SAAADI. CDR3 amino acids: CASSASGEQYF. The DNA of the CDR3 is TGCGCCAGCAGTGCATCCGGGGAGCAGTACTTC.

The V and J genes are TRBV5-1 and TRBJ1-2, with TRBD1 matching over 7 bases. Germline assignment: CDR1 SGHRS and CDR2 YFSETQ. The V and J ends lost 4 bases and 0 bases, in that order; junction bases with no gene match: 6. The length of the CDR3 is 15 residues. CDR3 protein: CASSPTGTPNYGYTF. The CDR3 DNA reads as TGCGCCAGCAGCCCGACAGGGACACCTAACTATGGCTACACCTTC.

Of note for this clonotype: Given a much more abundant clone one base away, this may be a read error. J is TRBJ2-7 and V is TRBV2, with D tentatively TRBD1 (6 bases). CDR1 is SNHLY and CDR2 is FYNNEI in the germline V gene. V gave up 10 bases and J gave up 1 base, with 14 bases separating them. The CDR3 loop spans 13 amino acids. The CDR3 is CANRRDTSYEQYF. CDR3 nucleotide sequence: TGTGCCAACAGAAGGGACACGTCCTACGAGCAGTACTTC.

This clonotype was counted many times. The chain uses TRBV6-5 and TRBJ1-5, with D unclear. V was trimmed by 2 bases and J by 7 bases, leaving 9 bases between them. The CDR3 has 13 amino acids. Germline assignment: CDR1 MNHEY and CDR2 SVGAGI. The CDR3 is CASSYDTTQPQHF. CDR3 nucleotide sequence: TGTGCCAGCAGTTACGACACAACCCAGCCCCAGCATTTT.

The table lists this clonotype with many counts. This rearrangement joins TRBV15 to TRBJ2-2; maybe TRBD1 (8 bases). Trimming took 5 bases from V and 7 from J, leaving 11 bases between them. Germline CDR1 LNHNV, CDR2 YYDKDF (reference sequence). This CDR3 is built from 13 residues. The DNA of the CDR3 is TGTGCCACCAGCCACAGGGGGGGCGGGGAGCTGTTTTTT. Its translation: CATSHRGGGELFF. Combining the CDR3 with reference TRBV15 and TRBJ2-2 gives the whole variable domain DAMVIQNPRYQVTQFGKPVTLSCSQTLNHNVMYWYQQKSSQAPKLLFHYYDKDFNNEADTPDNFQSRRPNTSFCFLDIRSPGLGDTAMYLCATSHRGGGELFFGEGSRLTVL.

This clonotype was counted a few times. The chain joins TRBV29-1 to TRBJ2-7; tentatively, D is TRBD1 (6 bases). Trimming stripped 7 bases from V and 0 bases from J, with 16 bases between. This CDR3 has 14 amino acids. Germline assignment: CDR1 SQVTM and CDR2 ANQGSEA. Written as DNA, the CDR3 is TGCAGCGCTAATTTTCAGGGGATCTCCTACGAGCAGTACTTC. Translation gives CSANFQGISYEQYF.

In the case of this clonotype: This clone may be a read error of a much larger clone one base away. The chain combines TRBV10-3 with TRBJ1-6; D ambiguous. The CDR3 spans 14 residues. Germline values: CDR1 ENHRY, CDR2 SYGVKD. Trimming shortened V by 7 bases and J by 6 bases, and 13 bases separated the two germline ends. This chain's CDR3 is CAIKTAGGNSPLHF. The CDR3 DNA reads TGTGCCATCAAAACGGCCGGAGGTAATTCACCCCTCCACTTT.

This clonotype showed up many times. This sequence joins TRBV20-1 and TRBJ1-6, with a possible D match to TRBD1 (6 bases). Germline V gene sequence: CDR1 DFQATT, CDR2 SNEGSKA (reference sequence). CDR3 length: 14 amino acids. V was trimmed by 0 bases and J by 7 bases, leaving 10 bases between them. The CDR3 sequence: CSAREGGLNSPLHF. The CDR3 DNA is TGCAGTGCTAGAGAGGGGGGGCTGAATTCACCCCTCCACTTT.

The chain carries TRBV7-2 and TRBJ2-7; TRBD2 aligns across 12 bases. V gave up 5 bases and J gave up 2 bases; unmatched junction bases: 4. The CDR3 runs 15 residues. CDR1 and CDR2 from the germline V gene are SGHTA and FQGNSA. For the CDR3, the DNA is TGTGCCAGCAGCCCTCGACTAGCGGGGGCCTACGAGCAGTACTTC. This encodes CASSPRLAGAYEQYF. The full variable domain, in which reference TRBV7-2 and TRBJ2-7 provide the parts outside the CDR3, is GAGVSQSPSNKVTEKGKDVELRCDPISGHTALYWYRQSLGQGLEFLIYFQGNSAPDKSGLPSDRFSAERTGGSVSTLTIQRTQQEDSAVYLCASSPRLAGAYEQYFGPGTRLTVT.

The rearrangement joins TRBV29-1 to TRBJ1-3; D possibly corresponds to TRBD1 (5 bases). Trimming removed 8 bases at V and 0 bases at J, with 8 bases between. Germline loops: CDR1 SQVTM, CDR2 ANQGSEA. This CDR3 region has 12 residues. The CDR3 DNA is TGCAGCATACAGGACTCTGGAAACACCATATATTTT. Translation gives CSIQDSGNTIYF.

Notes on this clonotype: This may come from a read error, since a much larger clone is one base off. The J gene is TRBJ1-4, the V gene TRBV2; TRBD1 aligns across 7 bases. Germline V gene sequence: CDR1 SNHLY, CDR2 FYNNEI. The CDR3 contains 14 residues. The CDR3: CASRIDRATEKLLF. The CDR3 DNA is TGTGCCAGCAGAATCGACAGGGCTACTGAAAAACTGCTTTTT.

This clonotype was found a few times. In nucleotides, the CDR3 is TGCAGTGCTAGAGATGGGAACAGGCCTAACTATGGCTACACCTTC. Translating gives CSARDGNRPNYGYTF. V is TRBV20-1 and J is TRBJ1-2, with a weak D call TRBD1 (5 bases). CDR3 size: 15 residues. Trimming removed 0 bases from V and 0 bases from J, with 11 bases in between. Germline V gives CDR1 DFQATT, CDR2 SNEGSKA (reference sequence).

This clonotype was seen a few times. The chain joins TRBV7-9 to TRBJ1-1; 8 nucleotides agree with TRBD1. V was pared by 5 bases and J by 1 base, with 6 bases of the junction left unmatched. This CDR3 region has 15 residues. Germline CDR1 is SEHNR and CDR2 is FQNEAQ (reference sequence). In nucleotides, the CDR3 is TGTGCCAGCAGCGCCCTGACAGGGGCGAACACTGAAGCTTTCTTT. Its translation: CASSALTGANTEAFF.

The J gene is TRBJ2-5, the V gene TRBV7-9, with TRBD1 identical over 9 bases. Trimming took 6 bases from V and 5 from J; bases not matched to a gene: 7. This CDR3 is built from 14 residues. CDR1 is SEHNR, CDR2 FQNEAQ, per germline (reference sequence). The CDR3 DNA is TGTGCCAGCAGTGACGACAGGGGGTGGGAGACCCAGTACTTC. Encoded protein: CASSDDRGWETQYF.

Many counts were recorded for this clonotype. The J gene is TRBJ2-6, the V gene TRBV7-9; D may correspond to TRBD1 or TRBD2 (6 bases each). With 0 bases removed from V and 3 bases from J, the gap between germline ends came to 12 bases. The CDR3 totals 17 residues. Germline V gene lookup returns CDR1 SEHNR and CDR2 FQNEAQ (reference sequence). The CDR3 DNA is TGTGCCAGCAGCTTAGCATCCGGGGGCAGTGGGGCCAACGTCCTGACTTTC. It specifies CASSLASGGSGANVLTF.

The CDR3 region has the DNA TGTGCCAGCAGCTTAGGAACTAGTTCCGGGGAGCTGTTTTTT. Residues: CASSLGTSSGELFF. The chain is built from TRBV7-9 and TRBJ2-2, with D possibly being TRBD2 (5 bases). V was trimmed by 1 base and J by 6 bases, leaving 9 bases between them. Germline lookup yields CDR1 SEHNR and CDR2 FQNEAQ (reference sequence). The CDR3 consists of 14 residues.

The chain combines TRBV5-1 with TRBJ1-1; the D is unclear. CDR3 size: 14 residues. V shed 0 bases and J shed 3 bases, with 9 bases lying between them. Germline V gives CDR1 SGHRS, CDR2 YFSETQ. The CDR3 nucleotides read TGCGCCAGCAGCTTGGGAGATAGGGACACTGAAGCTTTCTTT. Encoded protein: CASSLGDRDTEAFF. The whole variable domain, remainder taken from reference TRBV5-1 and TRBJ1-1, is KAGVTQTPRYLIKTRGQQVTLSCSPISGHRSVSWYQQTPGQGLQFLFEYFSETQRNKGNFPGRFSGRQFSNSRSEMNVSTLELGDSALYLCASSLGDRDTEAFFGQGTRLTVV.

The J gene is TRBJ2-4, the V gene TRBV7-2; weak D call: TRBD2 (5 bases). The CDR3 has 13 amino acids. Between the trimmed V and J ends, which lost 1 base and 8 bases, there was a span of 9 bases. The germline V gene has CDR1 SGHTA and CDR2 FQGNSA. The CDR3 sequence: CASSLGVRDIQYF. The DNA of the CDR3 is TGTGCCAGCAGCTTAGGAGTGAGGGACATTCAGTACTTC.

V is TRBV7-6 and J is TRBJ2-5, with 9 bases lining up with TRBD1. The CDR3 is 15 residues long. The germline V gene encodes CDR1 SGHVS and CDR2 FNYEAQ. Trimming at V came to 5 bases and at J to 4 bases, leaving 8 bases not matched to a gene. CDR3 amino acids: CASSLWTGAGETQYF. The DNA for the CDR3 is TGTGCCAGCAGCCTATGGACAGGGGCTGGAGAGACCCAGTACTTC.

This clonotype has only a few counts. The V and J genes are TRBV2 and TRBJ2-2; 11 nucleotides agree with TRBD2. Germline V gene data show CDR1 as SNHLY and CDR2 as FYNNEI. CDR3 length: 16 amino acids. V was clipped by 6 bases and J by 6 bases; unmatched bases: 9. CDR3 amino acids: CASSSTSGGLPGELFF. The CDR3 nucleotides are TGTGCCAGCAGCTCAACTAGCGGGGGCCTCCCCGGGGAGCTGTTTTTT.

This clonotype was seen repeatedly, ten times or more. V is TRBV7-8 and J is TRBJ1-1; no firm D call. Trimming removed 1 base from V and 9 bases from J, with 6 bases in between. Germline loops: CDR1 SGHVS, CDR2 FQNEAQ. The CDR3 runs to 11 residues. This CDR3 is CASSLGSKAFF. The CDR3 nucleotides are TGTGCCAGCAGCTTAGGGTCCAAAGCTTTCTTT. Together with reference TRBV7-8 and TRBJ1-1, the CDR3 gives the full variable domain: GAGVSQSPRYKVAKRGQDVALRCDPISGHVSLFWYQQALGQGPEFLTYFQNEAQLDKSGLPSDRFFAERPEGSVSTLKIQRTQQEDSAVYLCASSLGSKAFFGQGTRLTVV.

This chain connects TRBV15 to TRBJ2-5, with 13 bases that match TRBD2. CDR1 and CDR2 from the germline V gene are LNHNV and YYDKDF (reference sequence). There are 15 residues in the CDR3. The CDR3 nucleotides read TGTGCTAGCCTGGGACTAGCGGGGATCCACGAGACCCAGTACTTC. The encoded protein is CASLGLAGIHETQYF.

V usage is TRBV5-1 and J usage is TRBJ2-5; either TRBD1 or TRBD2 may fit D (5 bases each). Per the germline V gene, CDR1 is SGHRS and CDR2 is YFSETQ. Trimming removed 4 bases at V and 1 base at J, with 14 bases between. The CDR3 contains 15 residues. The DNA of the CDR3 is TGCGCCAGCAGCAGCGCCGGGACGCCCCAAGAGACCCAGTACTTC. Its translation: CASSSAGTPQETQYF. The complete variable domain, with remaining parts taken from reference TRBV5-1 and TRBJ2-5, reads KAGVTQTPRYLIKTRGQQVTLSCSPISGHRSVSWYQQTPGQGLQFLFEYFSETQRNKGNFPGRFSGRQFSNSRSEMNVSTLELGDSALYLCASSSAGTPQETQYFGPGTRLLVL.

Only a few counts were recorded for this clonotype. CDR3 nucleotide sequence: TGTGCCAGCAGCGACAGGGAGAACTATGGCTACACCTTC. Protein sequence: CASSDRENYGYTF. The gene calls are TRBV25-1 and TRBJ1-2; 7 bases agree with TRBD1. V lost 6 bases and J lost 2; bases outside the gene matches: 3. The CDR3 covers 13 residues. Germline V gene lookup returns CDR1 MGHDK and CDR2 SYGVNS.

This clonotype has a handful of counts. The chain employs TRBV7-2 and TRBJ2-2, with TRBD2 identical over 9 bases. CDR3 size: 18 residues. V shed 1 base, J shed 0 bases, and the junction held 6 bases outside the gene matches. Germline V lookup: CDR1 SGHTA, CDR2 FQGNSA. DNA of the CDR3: TGTGCCAGCAGCTTAGTGGGCGGGGGGGCCGCGAACACCGGGGAGCTGTTTTTT. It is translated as CASSLVGGGAANTGELFF.

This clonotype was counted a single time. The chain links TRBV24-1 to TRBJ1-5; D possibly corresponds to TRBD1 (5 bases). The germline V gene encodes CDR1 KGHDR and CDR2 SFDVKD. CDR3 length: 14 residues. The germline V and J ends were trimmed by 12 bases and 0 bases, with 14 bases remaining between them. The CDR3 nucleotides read TGTGCCCAAGACAGCCGATATAGCAATCAGCCCCAGCATTTT. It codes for CAQDSRYSNQPQHF.

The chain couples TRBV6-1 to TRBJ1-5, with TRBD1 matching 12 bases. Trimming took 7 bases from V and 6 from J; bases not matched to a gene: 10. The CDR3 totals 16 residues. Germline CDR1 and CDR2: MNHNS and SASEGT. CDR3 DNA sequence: TGTGCCAGCACGTCGGCGGGACAGGGGGCTTTTCAGCCCCAGCATTTT. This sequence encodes CASTSAGQGAFQPQHF.

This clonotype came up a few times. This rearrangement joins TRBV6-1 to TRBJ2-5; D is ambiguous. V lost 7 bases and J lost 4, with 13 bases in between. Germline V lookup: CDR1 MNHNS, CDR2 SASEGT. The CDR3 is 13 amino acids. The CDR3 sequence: CASTVGLGETQYF. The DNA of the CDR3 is TGTGCCAGCACTGTCGGCTTAGGAGAGACCCAGTACTTC.

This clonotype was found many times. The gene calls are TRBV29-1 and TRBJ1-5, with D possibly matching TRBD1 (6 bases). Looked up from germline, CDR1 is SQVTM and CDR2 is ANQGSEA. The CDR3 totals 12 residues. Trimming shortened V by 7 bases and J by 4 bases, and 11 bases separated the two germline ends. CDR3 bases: TGCAGCGCTGGACAGCAAAATCAGCCCCAGCATTTT. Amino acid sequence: CSAGQQNQPQHF.